What follows describes a single T cell receptor (beta chain). V lost 4 bases and J lost 0, with 17 bases in between. The CDR3 has 17 amino acids. Germline CDR1 SGHRS, CDR2 YFSETQ. The sample originates from a study of blood T cell repertoires in COVID-19. Study overall: T cells, B-cell-depleted T cells, or PBMCs supplied cDNA or gDNA.

TCRdb keeps only in-frame clones here, not all; method: immunoSEQ multiplex PCR. The sample shows hundreds of thousands of clones, about 87% of them seen only once. The J gene is TRBJ1-3, the V gene TRBV5-1, with D perhaps matching TRBD1 (5 bases). The receptor's source is a man aged 60-69 years with acute or convalescent COVID-19. The sequenced sample consisted of peripheral blood. The CDR3 DNA reads TGCGCCAGCAGCAAAGACGCCAGGGCGAGCTCTGGAAACACCATATATTTT. Translating gives CASSKDARASSGNTIYF. The whole variable domain, remainder taken from reference TRBV5-1 and TRBJ1-3, is KAGVTQTPRYLIKTRGQQVTLSCSPISGHRSVSWYQQTPGQGLQFLFEYFSETQRNKGNFPGRFSGRQFSNSRSEMNVSTLELGDSALYLCASSKDARASSGNTIYFGEGSWLTVV.